These 10 T cell receptor beta chains were sequenced from one sample in a study of technical replicates of blood from several donors. The protocol was immunoSEQ multiplex PCR, while the TCRdb copy is restricted to in-frame clones and leaves out a portion. The data contain about 14,000 clones, more than 80% of them singletons. Sequenced material: PBMCs. Receptors were obtained from a human donor in good health.

This clone has more than one count but fewer than ten. The V and J genes are TRBV11-2 and TRBJ2-1; a possible D gene is TRBD1 (6 bases). CDR3 length equals 15 residues. Trimming took 2 bases from V and 4 from J, leaving 12 bases between them. Germline V gene lookup returns CDR1 SGHAT and CDR2 FQNNGV. The CDR3 sequence: CASSLITGLYNEQFF. The DNA of the CDR3 is TGTGCCAGCAGCTTAATCACAGGGCTGTACAATGAGCAGTTCTTC.

This clone was detected once. The chain carries TRBV30 and TRBJ1-2; D is uncertain. With 5 bases removed from V and 4 bases from J, the gap between germline ends came to 11 bases. This CDR3 has 12 amino acids. In germline, CDR1 is GTSNPN, CDR2 SVGIG (reference sequence). Written as DNA, the CDR3 is TGTGCCTGGGAAACCAGCGGCTATGGCTACACCTTC. Translated, it gives CAWETSGYGYTF.

This chain uses TRBV30 with TRBJ2-7; D is undetermined. The CDR3 is 11 residues long. CDR1 and CDR2 from the germline V gene are GTSNPN and SVGIG (reference sequence). V dropped 2 bases and J dropped 4 bases, with 6 bases sitting between them. The CDR3 sequence is CAWSRSYEQYF. Here the CDR3 DNA reads TGTGCCTGGAGTCGTAGTTACGAGCAGTACTTC.

The J gene is TRBJ1-1, the V gene TRBV19; D is perhaps TRBD1 (5 bases). Germline CDR1 LNHDA, CDR2 SQIVND (reference sequence). V gave up 1 base and J gave up 0 bases, with 9 bases separating them. The CDR3 is 15 residues long. DNA for the CDR3: TGTGCCAGTAGTATAGTGGGGCAGGTGAACACTGAAGCTTTCTTT. Its translation: CASSIVGQVNTEAFF.

In this sample, this clone turned up once. V and J are TRBV6-5 and TRBJ2-1, with 8 bases identical to TRBD2. CDR3 length equals 14 residues. Germline V CDR1 and CDR2: MNHEY, SVGAGI. The V and J ends lost 2 bases and 7 bases, in that order; junction bases with no gene match: 4. The CDR3 spells CASSYGSGGNEQFF. The CDR3 DNA sequence: TGTGCCAGCAGTTACGGGTCGGGAGGGAATGAGCAGTTCTTC.

V usage is TRBV7-2 and J usage is TRBJ2-1; 7 nucleotides match TRBD2. Germline CDR1 is SGHTA and CDR2 is FQGNSA. The CDR3 extends over 14 amino acids. V lost 6 bases and J lost 4; bases outside the gene matches: 6. As DNA, the CDR3 is TGTGCCAGCAGGACCTCGGGAGGATACAATGAGCAGTTCTTC. Its translation: CASRTSGGYNEQFF.

Within the sample, this clone is medium-sized. Other DNA sequences in this specimen translate into the identical CDR3. This sequence joins TRBV27 and TRBJ2-1; the match to TRBD2 covers 7 bases. With V trimmed by 5 bases and J by 9 bases, 7 bases remained unmatched. CDR1 MNHEY and CDR2 SMNVEV come from the germline V gene (reference sequence). This CDR3 has 13 amino acids. The CDR3 nucleotides are TGTGCCAGCAGTCCAACTAGCGCCGGTGAGCAGTTCTTC. As protein: CASSPTSAGEQFF.

The chain has TRBV6-5 and TRBJ2-7; 9 bases map to TRBD1. CDR1 and CDR2 (germline): MNHEY, SVGAGI. V lost 6 bases, J lost 0 bases, and 6 bases stayed unmatched. The CDR3 contains 15 residues. CDR3 bases: TGTGCCAGCAGCCAGGGACAGGGAGGCTCCTACGAGCAGTACTTC. Amino acids: CASSQGQGGSYEQYF.

The chain joins TRBV28 to TRBJ2-1; 16 bases are shared with TRBD2. CDR1 is MDHEN, CDR2 SYDVKM, per germline. The length of the CDR3 is 21 residues. J was trimmed by 1 base and V by 0 bases; bases with no gene match: 9. Written as DNA, the CDR3 is TGTGCCAGCAGTTTATGGGGACTAGCGGGAGGGGCTCGCGGTTCCTACAATGAGCAGTTCTTC. It codes for CASSLWGLAGGARGSYNEQFF.

This chain links TRBV6-5 with TRBJ1-2; 8 positions agree with TRBD1. J was trimmed by 4 bases and V by 6 bases; bases with no gene match: 10. The CDR3 contains 15 residues. The germline V gene has CDR1 MNHEY and CDR2 SVGAGI. The CDR3 is CASRPTGALFYGYTF. The CDR3 DNA is TGTGCCAGCAGGCCGACAGGGGCCCTATTCTATGGCTACACCTTC.